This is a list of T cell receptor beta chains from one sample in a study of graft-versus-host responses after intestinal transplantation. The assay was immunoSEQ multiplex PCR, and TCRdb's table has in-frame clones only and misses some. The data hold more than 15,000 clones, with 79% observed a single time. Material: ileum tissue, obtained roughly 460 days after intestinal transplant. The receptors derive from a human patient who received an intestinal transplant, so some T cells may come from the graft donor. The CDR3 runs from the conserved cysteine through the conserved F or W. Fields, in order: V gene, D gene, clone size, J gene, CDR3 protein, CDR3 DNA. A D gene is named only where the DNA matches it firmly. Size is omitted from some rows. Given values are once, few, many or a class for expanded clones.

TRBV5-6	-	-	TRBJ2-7	CASSPISGDEQYF	TGTGCCAGCAGCCCGATATCCGGGGACGAGCAGTACTTC
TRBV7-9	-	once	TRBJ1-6	CASSLTLNSPLHF	TGTGCCAGCAGCTTAACCCTAAATTCACCCCTCCACTTT
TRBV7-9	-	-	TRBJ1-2	CASSHRRLRYGYTF	TGTGCCAGCAGCCACCGACGGCTGCGCTATGGCTACACCTTC
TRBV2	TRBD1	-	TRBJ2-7	CASSETGGALSYEQYF	TGTGCCAGCAGCGAGACAGGGGGCGCTTTGTCCTACGAGCAGTACTTC
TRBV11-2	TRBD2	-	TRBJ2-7	CASSRAGFSYEQYF	TGTGCCAGCAGCCGAGCGGGATTCTCCTACGAGCAGTACTTC
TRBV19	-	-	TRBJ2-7	CATSTVMGLEQYF	TGTGCCACCTCCACGGTCATGGGGCTCGAGCAGTACTTC
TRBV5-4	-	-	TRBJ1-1	CASSLFPGEAFF	TGTGCCAGCAGCTTGTTCCCGGGAGAAGCTTTCTTT
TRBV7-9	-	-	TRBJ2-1	CASSSTVDTRISYNEQFF	TGTGCCAGCAGCTCGACGGTGGACACCCGCATCTCCTACAATGAGCAGTTCTTC
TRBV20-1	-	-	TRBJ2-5	CSAARQETQYF	TGCAGTGCTGCTCGCCAAGAGACCCAGTACTTC
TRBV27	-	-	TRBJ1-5	CASSLTGLNQPQHF	TGTGCCAGCAGTTTAACAGGTTTGAATCAGCCCCAGCATTTT
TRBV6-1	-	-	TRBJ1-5	CASSEVVNQPQHF	TGTGCCAGCAGTGAAGTAGTCAATCAGCCCCAGCATTTT
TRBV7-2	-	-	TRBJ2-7	CASSLEGGAYEQYF	TGTGCCAGCAGCTTAGAGGGGGGGGCCTACGAGCAGTACTTC
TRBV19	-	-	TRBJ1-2	CASSDLVSGPVSGYTF	TGTGCCAGTAGCGACCTAGTTTCGGGCCCAGTTAGTGGCTACACCTTC
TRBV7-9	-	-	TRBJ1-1	CASSFPLSTEAFF	TGTGCCAGCAGCTTCCCTTTGAGTACGGAAGCTTTCTTT
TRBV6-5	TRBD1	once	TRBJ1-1	CASGTGFTEAFF	TGTGCCAGCGGGACAGGGTTTACTGAAGCTTTCTTT
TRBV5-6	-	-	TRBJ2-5	CASSLDGLSQETQYF	TGTGCCAGCAGCTTGGACGGCTTAAGCCAAGAGACCCAGTACTTC
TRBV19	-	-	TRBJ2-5	CASSRGQETQYF	TGTGCCAGTAGTAGAGGACAGGAGACCCAGTACTTC
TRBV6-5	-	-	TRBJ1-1	CASTPKVGGSVFAFF	TGTGCCAGCACCCCCAAGGTCGGGGGTTCGGTGTTTGCTTTCTTT
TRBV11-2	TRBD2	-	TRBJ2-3	CASSLVGGGIISDTQYF	TGTGCCAGCAGCTTAGTCGGCGGGGGAATTATCTCAGATACGCAGTATTTT
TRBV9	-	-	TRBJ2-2	CASTAPVGDLGELFF	TGTGCCAGCACCGCGCCCGTTGGGGATTTAGGGGAGCTGTTTTTT
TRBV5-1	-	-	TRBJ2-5	CASSFRPLLETQYF	TGCGCCAGCAGCTTTAGGCCCCTCCTAGAGACCCAGTACTTC
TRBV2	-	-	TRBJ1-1	CASSFRDGNTEAFF	TGTGCCAGCAGCTTCCGGGATGGGAACACTGAAGCTTTCTTT
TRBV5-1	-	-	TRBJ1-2	CASSLAYRFSYGYTF	TGCGCCAGCAGCTTGGCCTATCGGTTTTCCTATGGCTACACCTTC
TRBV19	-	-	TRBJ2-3	CASSIDGRLDTQYF	TGTGCCAGTAGTATAGATGGCAGGCTAGATACGCAGTATTTT
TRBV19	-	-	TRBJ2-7	CASSPAWNPYHEQYF	TGTGCCAGTAGTCCCGCGTGGAACCCCTACCACGAGCAGTACTTC
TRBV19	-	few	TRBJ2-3	CASSMRRGGDTQYF	TGTGCCAGTAGTATGCGCAGGGGGGGAGATACGCAGTATTTT
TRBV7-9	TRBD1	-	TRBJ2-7	CASSRTGDWYEQYF	TGTGCCAGCAGCAGGACAGGGGATTGGTACGAGCAGTACTTC
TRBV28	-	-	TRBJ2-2	CASSPPLTNTGELFF	TGTGCCAGCAGTCCCCCCCTAACGAACACCGGGGAGCTGTTTTTT
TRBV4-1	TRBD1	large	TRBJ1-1	CASSHGDSDTEAFF	TGCGCCAGCAGCCACGGGGACAGTGACACTGAAGCTTTCTTT
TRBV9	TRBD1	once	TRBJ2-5	CASSEGTGRGETQYF	TGTGCCAGCAGCGAAGGGACAGGGAGGGGAGAGACCCAGTACTTC
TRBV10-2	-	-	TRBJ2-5	CASSEFGDGEQYF	TGCGCCAGCAGTGAGTTCGGGGATGGGGAGCAGTACTTC
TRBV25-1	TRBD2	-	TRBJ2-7	CASWGGVGEQYF	TGTGCCAGCTGGGGGGGAGTCGGGGAGCAGTACTTC
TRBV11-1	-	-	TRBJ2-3	CASSPWGQGLDTQYF	TGTGCCAGCAGCCCCTGGGGGCAGGGCTTGGATACGCAGTATTTT
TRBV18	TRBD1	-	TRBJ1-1	CASSYLRGAETEAFF	TGTGCCAGCTCATACCTCAGGGGGGCAGAAACTGAAGCTTTCTTT
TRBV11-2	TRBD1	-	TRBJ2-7	CASSFLTRQGNTYEQYF	TGTGCCAGCAGCTTTCTAACTCGACAGGGCAATACCTACGAGCAGTACTTC
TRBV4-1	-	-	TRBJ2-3	CASSPGGGQDTQYF	TGCGCCAGCAGCCCAGGTGGAGGGCAAGATACGCAGTATTTT
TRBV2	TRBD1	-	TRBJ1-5	CASSGQDRGIYSNQPQHF	TGTGCCAGCAGTGGCCAGGACAGGGGGATTTATAGCAATCAGCCCCAGCATTTT
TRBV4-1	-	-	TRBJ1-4	CASSPGRGGNEKLFF	TGCGCCAGCAGCCCGGGCCGGGGTGGGAATGAAAAGCTGTTTTTT
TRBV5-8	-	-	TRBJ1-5	CASSLGGGWAQPQHF	TGCGCCAGCAGCTTGGGAGGAGGGTGGGCTCAGCCCCAGCATTTT
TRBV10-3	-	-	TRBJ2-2	CAISGGAGELFF	TGTGCCATCAGTGGGGGGGCCGGGGAGCTGTTTTTT
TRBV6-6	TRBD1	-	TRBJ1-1	CASSGQGGETEAFF	TGTGCCAGCAGCGGACAGGGAGGTGAAACTGAAGCTTTCTTT
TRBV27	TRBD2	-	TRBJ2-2	CASNPLGGLAGENTGELFF	TGTGCCAGCAACCCCCTCGGTGGACTAGCGGGAGAGAACACCGGGGAGCTGTTTTTT
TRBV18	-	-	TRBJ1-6	CASSSQSYNSPLHF	TGTGCCAGCTCATCACAGAGCTATAATTCACCCCTCCACTTT
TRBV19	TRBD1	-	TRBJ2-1	CASSMTGEQFF	TGTGCCAGTAGTATGACAGGGGAGCAGTTCTTC
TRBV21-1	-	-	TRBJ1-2	CASSHLNSPGGYTF	TGTGCCAGCAGCCACCTAAACAGCCCCGGGGGCTACACCTTC
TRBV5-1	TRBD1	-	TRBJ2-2	CASSLDRGDTGELFF	TGCGCCAGCAGCCTCGACAGGGGGGACACCGGGGAGCTGTTTTTT
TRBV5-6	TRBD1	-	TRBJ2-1	CAGSRLGQGYNEQFF	TGTGCCGGCAGCCGGCTGGGACAGGGCTACAATGAGCAGTTCTTC
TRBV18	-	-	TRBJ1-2	CASSPVFSGEDGYTF	TGTGCCAGCTCACCGGTATTTTCAGGGGAGGATGGCTACACCTTC
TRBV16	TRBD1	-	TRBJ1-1	CASSPDRGLTNTEAFF	TGTGCCAGCAGCCCCGACAGGGGGCTTACGAACACTGAAGCTTTCTTT
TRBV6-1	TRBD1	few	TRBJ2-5	CASSATGWGETQYF	TGTGCCAGCAGTGCGACAGGGTGGGGGGAGACCCAGTACTTC
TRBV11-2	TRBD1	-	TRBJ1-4	CASSFRQGGATNEKLFF	TGTGCCAGCAGCTTCCGACAGGGAGGGGCAACTAATGAAAAACTGTTTTTT
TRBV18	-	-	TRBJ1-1	CASSPFENTEAFF	TGTGCCAGCTCACCGTTCGAGAACACTGAAGCTTTCTTT
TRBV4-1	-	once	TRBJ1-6	CASSQVWEPDSPLHF	TGCGCCAGCAGCCAAGTGTGGGAACCGGATTCACCCCTCCACTTT
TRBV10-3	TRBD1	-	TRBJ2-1	CAMLPPGQSSYNEQFF	TGTGCCATGCTACCTCCGGGACAGAGTTCCTACAATGAGCAGTTCTTC
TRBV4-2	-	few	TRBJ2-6	CASSQDSYSGANVLTF	TGTGCCAGCAGCCAAGACAGCTACTCTGGGGCCAACGTCCTGACTTTC
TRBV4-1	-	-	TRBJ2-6	CASSQKRRAGANVLTF	TGCGCCAGCAGCCAGAAAAGGAGGGCTGGGGCCAACGTCCTGACTTTC